Following are 26 T cell receptor beta chains from one sample sequenced in a study of OX40 agonist ivuxolimab in advanced cancers. Preparation of the library involved the immunoSEQ multiplex PCR assay. Here the immuneACCESS table is served through TCRdb, limited to in-frame sequences with V and J called. Missing clones are a known gap in these copies; in checked studies unresolved V genes cover under half, and the rest lacks a known reason. A total of 60,000 to 75,000 clones appear in this sample, more than 85% of them only once. More than 0.85% of the sample goes to the ten largest clones. The sample consisted of CD4+ or CD8+ T cells sorted from blood, taken in a trial of the OX40 agonist ivuxolimab. Receptor source: an adult with an advanced solid tumor such as melanoma, head and neck, liver or kidney cancer.

J is TRBJ1-1 and V is TRBV11-2; unclear D gene. Germline loops: CDR1 SGHAT, CDR2 FQNNGV. Trimming took off 1 base at V and 5 bases at J, with 5 bases between the two ends. This CDR3 has 12 residues. CDR3 sequence reads: CASSLVPTEAFF. The CDR3 DNA reads as TGTGCCAGCAGCTTAGTCCCGACTGAAGCTTTCTTT.

This chain links TRBV5-1 with TRBJ2-7; 11 positions match TRBD1. Germline V gene sequence: CDR1 SGHRS, CDR2 YFSETQ. V gave up 5 bases and J gave up 2 bases; unmatched junction bases: 9. The CDR3 consists of 16 residues. The CDR3 DNA reads as TGCGCCAGCAGTTCCTTTCCGGGACAGGGGGCCTACGAGCAGTACTTC. Protein: CASSSFPGQGAYEQYF.

The chain links TRBV4-1 to TRBJ2-3; TRBD2 matches 9 bases. CDR3 length equals 15 residues. V dropped 1 base and J dropped 10; count of bases not matched to a gene: 9. Germline V gene lookup returns CDR1 MGHRA and CDR2 YSYEKL. The CDR3 coding sequence is TGCGCCAGCAGCCAAGGAGGGACTAGCAAGGCCCCGCAGTATTTT. This sequence encodes CASSQGGTSKAPQYF.

This rearrangement joins TRBV5-4 to TRBJ1-3, with D uncertain. The CDR3 contains 14 residues. The V and J ends lost 0 bases and 0 bases respectively, with 4 bases between them. The germline gives CDR1 SGHNT, CDR2 YYREEE (reference sequence). CDR3 nucleotide sequence: TGTGCCAGCAGCTTGGGTGGCTCTGGAAACACCATATATTTT. Encoded protein: CASSLGGSGNTIYF.

The chain has TRBV19 and TRBJ2-1, with TRBD1 matching over 7 bases. Trimming cost V 3 bases and J 1 base; bases outside gene matches: 3. Germline lookup yields CDR1 LNHDA and CDR2 SQIVND (reference sequence). This CDR3 has 15 amino acids. As DNA, the CDR3 is TGTGCCAGTAGTATTGAGGGGGCGTCCTACAATGAGCAGTTCTTC. Translation: CASSIEGASYNEQFF.

The rearrangement uses TRBV2 and TRBJ2-1, with 10 bases matching TRBD2. Germline V gene sequence: CDR1 SNHLY, CDR2 FYNNEI. The CDR3 contains 16 residues. V shed 7 bases and J 1 base; nucleotides not matched to a gene: 7. The CDR3 DNA follows: TGTGCCAGCATCCTAGCGGGGGCCCTTTCCTACAATGAGCAGTTCTTC. It encodes CASILAGALSYNEQFF.

The V gene is TRBV5-1, the J gene TRBJ2-1; D not resolved. The length of the CDR3 is 13 residues. Trimming pared 4 bases from V and 4 bases from J, leaving 9 bases between. Per germline, CDR1 SGHRS and CDR2 YFSETQ. As DNA, the CDR3 is TGCGCCAGCAGCGTAGGGATTTACAATGAGCAGTTCTTC. It is translated as CASSVGIYNEQFF.

The gene calls are TRBV7-6 and TRBJ1-2; 8 nucleotides align to TRBD1. The CDR3 spans 14 residues. The ends lost 5 bases at V and 6 bases at J; junction bases unmatched: 8. Germline CDR1 SGHVS, CDR2 FNYEAQ. DNA of the CDR3: TGTGCCAGCAGCCTACGGACAGGGATGGATGGCTACACCTTC. It codes for CASSLRTGMDGYTF.

The gene calls are TRBV30 and TRBJ1-2; no clear D. V lost 4 bases to trimming and J lost 4 bases, with 16 bases between them. Germline V CDR1 and CDR2: GTSNPN, SVGIG (reference sequence). The CDR3 runs 14 residues. CDR3 residues: CAWINRARGYGYTF. The CDR3 coding sequence is TGTGCCTGGATTAATAGGGCCCGGGGCTATGGCTACACCTTC.

The chain is built from TRBV19 and TRBJ2-6, with 11 nucleotides matching TRBD2. After removal of 2 bases from V and 0 bases from J, the junction contained 3 bases not matched to a gene. The germline gives CDR1 LNHDA, CDR2 SQIVND (reference sequence). CDR3 length equals 18 residues. The CDR3 DNA follows: TGTGCCAGTAGTATACTAGCGGGAGGACCCTCTGGGGCCAACGTCCTGACTTTC. The encoded protein is CASSILAGGPSGANVLTF. The complete variable domain, with remaining parts taken from reference TRBV19 and TRBJ2-6, reads DGGITQSPKYLFRKEGQNVTLSCEQNLNHDAMYWYRQDPGQGLRLIYYSQIVNDFQKGDIAEGYSVSREKKESFPLTVTSAQKNPTAFYLCASSILAGGPSGANVLTFGAGSRLTVL.

The V call is TRBV7-2, the J call TRBJ2-2; 7 bases line up with TRBD2. J lost 1 base, V lost 5 bases, and 13 bases had no gene match. In germline, CDR1 is SGHTA, CDR2 FQGNSA. The CDR3 covers 18 residues. The CDR3 DNA follows: TGTGCCAGCAGCGTAATGCCAGCTAGCGGCGTGAACACCGGGGAGCTGTTTTTT. Protein sequence: CASSVMPASGVNTGELFF.

This clone was detected only once. This rearrangement joins TRBV5-1 to TRBJ1-6, with D unresolved. Germline V gene lookup returns CDR1 SGHRS and CDR2 YFSETQ. This CDR3 comprises 15 residues. Trimming stripped 2 bases from V and 9 bases from J, with 15 bases between. CDR3 protein: CASSLEPGEGSPLHF. The CDR3 region has the DNA TGCGCCAGCAGCTTAGAGCCCGGTGAGGGTTCACCCCTCCACTTT.

This chain joins TRBV9 and TRBJ2-6; D may be TRBD1 (5 bases). The CDR3 is 18 residues long. CDR1 and CDR2 from the germline V gene are SGDLS and YYNGEE. V dropped 0 bases and J dropped 1 base, with 14 bases sitting between them. CDR3 DNA sequence: TGTGCCAGCAGCGTAGTCCCCACAGGAAGTTCTGGGGCCAACGTCCTGACTTTC. Amino acids: CASSVVPTGSSGANVLTF.

This clone was detected only once. The chain employs TRBV9 and TRBJ1-2, with a possible D match to TRBD1 (5 bases). The CDR3 runs 16 residues. The germline CDR1 and CDR2 sequences are SGDLS and YYNGEE. V shed 0 bases and J shed 0 bases, with 12 bases lying between them. CDR3 region: CASSVGGAASNYGYTF. DNA for the CDR3: TGTGCCAGCAGCGTAGGTGGGGCAGCGTCTAACTATGGCTACACCTTC.

This clone occurred a few times. The CDR3 DNA reads as TGCGCCAGCAGCTTGGGAACAGAAAACATTCAGTACTTC. It translates to CASSLGTENIQYF. V is TRBV5-1 and J is TRBJ2-4; D gene uncertain. Germline-derived CDR1 and CDR2 are SGHRS and YFSETQ. The length of the CDR3 is 13 residues. Trimming stripped 0 bases from V and 5 bases from J, with 6 bases between. Full variable domain (outside the CDR3, taken from reference TRBV5-1 and TRBJ2-4): KAGVTQTPRYLIKTRGQQVTLSCSPISGHRSVSWYQQTPGQGLQFLFEYFSETQRNKGNFPGRFSGRQFSNSRSEMNVSTLELGDSALYLCASSLGTENIQYFGAGTRLSVL.

The chain has TRBV6-6 and TRBJ1-1, with TRBD1 identical over 9 bases. Trimming removed 6 bases from V and 12 bases from J; junction bases left unmatched: 14. The CDR3 covers 14 residues. Germline V lookup: CDR1 MNHNY, CDR2 SVGAGI (reference sequence). In DNA form, the CDR3 reads TGTGCCAGCAGCCTAACCCCGGGACAGGGAGGGACTTTCTTT. Translating it yields CASSLTPGQGGTFF.

The chain has TRBV11-3 and TRBJ2-5; possibly TRBD1 for D (5 bases). Deletions cut 4 bases from V and 5 bases from J, with 11 bases between. CDR1 is SGHNT, CDR2 YENEEA, per germline. CDR3 length: 13 residues. The CDR3 DNA reads TGTGCCAGCAGCTGGACACCTTACGAGACCCAGTACTTC. Protein sequence: CASSWTPYETQYF.

This chain joins TRBV30 and TRBJ1-2; D remains unclear. Germline CDR1 reads GTSNPN; CDR2 reads SVGIG (reference sequence). This CDR3 is built from 17 residues. V was shortened by 0 bases and J by 0 bases, with 17 bases between the two germline ends. The CDR3 here is CAWSVDLIGNSNYGYTF. The CDR3 DNA follows: TGTGCCTGGAGTGTCGACCTTATAGGAAATTCTAACTATGGCTACACCTTC.

The chain has TRBV30 and TRBJ2-7; TRBD1 matches at 7 bases. V gave up 2 bases and J gave up 7 bases; unmatched junction bases: 14. The length of the CDR3 is 15 residues. Germline V gene lookup returns CDR1 GTSNPN and CDR2 SVGIG (reference sequence). The CDR3 here is CAWSWGGQATREQYF. CDR3 bases: TGTGCCTGGAGTTGGGGCGGACAGGCCACAAGGGAGCAGTACTTC.

This clone was detected only a few times. The chain joins TRBV11-1 to TRBJ2-1, with D possibly being TRBD2 (6 bases). The V gene lost 6 bases and the J gene lost 4 bases, with 10 bases spanning the gap. Germline loops: CDR1 SGHAT, CDR2 FQDESV (reference sequence). The CDR3 sequence is 13 residues long. CDR3 sequence: CASSSGTYNEQFF. The CDR3 nucleotides are TGTGCCAGCAGTTCCGGGACTTACAATGAGCAGTTCTTC. Complete variable domain (other parts from reference TRBV11-1 and TRBJ2-1): EAEVAQSPRYKITEKSQAVAFWCDPISGHATLYWYRQILGQGPELLVQFQDESVVDDSQLPKDRFSAERLKGVDSTLKIQPAELGDSAMYLCASSSGTYNEQFFGPGTRLTVL.

The chain carries TRBV9 and TRBJ1-1; possible D gene TRBD1, 5 bases. Germline V gives CDR1 SGDLS, CDR2 YYNGEE. This CDR3 is built from 14 residues. With 0 bases removed from V and 1 base from J, the gap between germline ends came to 7 bases. The CDR3 DNA is TGTGCCAGCAGCGTAGCCGGGGGGAACACTGAAGCTTTCTTT. It yields the protein CASSVAGGNTEAFF. The full variable domain, its missing parts supplied by reference TRBV9 and TRBJ1-1, is DSGVTQTPKHLITATGQRVTLRCSPRSGDLSVYWYQQSLDQGLQFLIQYYNGEERAKGNILERFSAQQFPDLHSELNLSSLELGDSALYFCASSVAGGNTEAFFGQGTRLTVV.

This clone was seen only a few times. This chain's CDR3 is CAWSVQLDTEAFF. CDR3 nucleotides: TGTGCCTGGAGTGTACAACTAGACACTGAAGCTTTCTTT. The chain recombines TRBV30 with TRBJ1-1; D is ambiguous. The germline V gene encodes CDR1 GTSNPN and CDR2 SVGIG (reference sequence). Between the trimmed V and J ends, which lost 0 bases and 3 bases, there was a span of 8 bases. The CDR3 covers 13 residues.

The V gene is TRBV4-2, the J gene TRBJ2-1; maybe TRBD2 (5 bases). Germline CDR1 LGHNA, CDR2 YNFKEQ. CDR3 length: 15 residues. V shed 1 base and J shed 6 bases, with 13 bases lying between them. CDR3 nucleotides: TGTGCCAGCAGCCAAGGGACTCCTGACGTCAATGAGCAGTTCTTC. It yields the protein CASSQGTPDVNEQFF.

The V call is TRBV5-4, the J call TRBJ2-3, with 9 bases aligning to TRBD2. Germline V lookup: CDR1 SGHNT, CDR2 YYREEE (reference sequence). Trimming removed 4 bases from V and 3 bases from J; junction bases left unmatched: 12. This CDR3 is 17 amino acids long. CDR3 region: CASSAPGLAVVTDTQYF. In nucleotides, the CDR3 is TGTGCCAGCAGCGCCCCGGGACTAGCCGTTGTTACAGATACGCAGTATTTT.

The chain joins TRBV6-4 to TRBJ2-3, with D perhaps TRBD2 (6 bases). Trimming pared 6 bases from V and 4 bases from J, leaving 14 bases between. The CDR3 has 14 residues. CDR1 and CDR2 from the germline V gene are MRHNA and SNTAGT. The CDR3 nucleotides are TGTGCCAGCAGCCGCAGTCGGGACTCAGATACGCAGTATTTT. Its translation is CASSRSRDSDTQYF.

As concerns this clone: The junction differs from germline at one of its ends, possibly a read error. Different DNA sequences within this sample yield the same CDR3. This chain links TRBV5-1 with TRBJ1-5, with 7 bases fitting TRBD1. The CDR3 spans 20 residues. Germline CDR1 SGHRS, CDR2 YFSETQ. The CDR3 DNA reads TGCGCCAGCAGCTTAAGATTCGGGACGCAAAGACGGGACAGACGGCAGCCTCAGCATTTT. Translation: CASSLRFGTQRRDRRQPQHF.